One sample yielded the 30 T cell receptor beta chains listed below, sequenced in a study of read filtering for tumor transcriptome and immune sequencing. Molecular barcoded adaptors covering alpha/delta and beta/gamma chains were used on roughly 400 ng RNA. TCRdb reprocessed the reads with MiXCR, giving one entry per CDR3 protein. Of 50,000 or so distinct CDR3 sequences listed, roughly 20% are singletons. Sequencing was carried out using a population of CD138-negative cells sorted from bone marrow. These receptor sequences come from a donor at least 40 years old with multiple myeloma.

The chain recombines TRBV6-2 or TRBV6-3 with TRBJ1-5, with 11 nucleotides matching TRBD1. V shed 5 bases and J 7 bases; nucleotides not matched to a gene: 10. The CDR3 is made up of 16 amino acids. The germline CDR1 and CDR2 sequences are MNHEY and SVGEGT. The DNA for the CDR3 is TGTGCCAGCAGTCCCTCCGGGACAGGGGGTGAACAGCCCCAGCATTTT. Its translation: CASSPSGTGGEQPQHF.

This chain uses TRBV20-1 with TRBJ1-2; maybe TRBD1 (6 bases). Looked up from germline, CDR1 is DFQATT and CDR2 is SNEGSKA (reference sequence). The CDR3 runs 14 residues. V was cut by 1 base and J by 0 bases, with 9 bases left in between. The CDR3 region is CSARVPGANYGYTF. The CDR3 DNA sequence: TGCAGTGCTAGAGTCCCAGGGGCTAACTATGGCTACACCTTC.

Many counts were recorded for this clonotype. The chain joins TRBV29-1 to TRBJ1-2; the match to TRBD1 covers 7 bases. This CDR3 is built from 13 residues. CDR1 and CDR2 (germline): SQVTM, ANQGSEA. Unmatched junction bases numbered 6, after V lost 4 bases and J lost 4 bases. In nucleotides, the CDR3 is TGCAGCGTTGGCGAAGGGGGCAGCTATGGCTACACCTTC. As protein: CSVGEGGSYGYTF.

In its sample, this clonotype was seen many times. The chain recombines TRBV11-2 with TRBJ2-7; TRBD1 is a possible D gene (6 bases). CDR3 length equals 13 residues. CDR1 and CDR2 from the germline V gene are SGHAT and FQNNGV. V was clipped by 3 bases and J by 2 bases, with 8 bases between them. For the CDR3, the DNA is TGTGCCAGCAGCTTCGGGACAACCTACGAGCAGTACTTC. It specifies CASSFGTTYEQYF.

This clonotype was seen repeatedly, ten times or more. The rearrangement links TRBV19 to TRBJ2-1; D possibly uses TRBD1 or TRBD2 (6 bases each). Between the trimmed V and J ends, which lost 0 bases and 11 bases, there was a span of 14 bases. Germline lookup yields CDR1 LNHDA and CDR2 SQIVND (reference sequence). The CDR3 has 14 amino acids. The CDR3 loop reads CASSIDRGDGKQFF. CDR3 DNA sequence: TGTGCCAGTAGTATAGATAGGGGGGACGGAAAGCAGTTCTTC.

This clonotype turned up a few times. A junction boundary mismatches the germline segment, possibly from a read error. The chain recombines TRBV5-1 with TRBJ2-5; D not certain. Germline assignment: CDR1 SGHRS and CDR2 YFSETQ. The length of the CDR3 is 13 residues. The CDR3 loop reads CASASMGLETQHF. CDR3 DNA: TGCGCCAGCGCGTCAATGGGGTTGGAGACCCAGCACTTC.

This clonotype occurred a few times. This chain connects TRBV19 to TRBJ1-5; D possibly corresponds to TRBD1 (5 bases). The CDR3 is 14 residues long. V lost 8 bases and J lost 6, with 17 bases in between. Germline values: CDR1 LNHDA, CDR2 SQIVND (reference sequence). This CDR3 is CASQYVGGSQPQHF. CDR3 in DNA: TGTGCCAGTCAGTACGTGGGGGGTTCTCAGCCCCAGCATTTT.

Concerning this clonotype itself: The junction does not match germline at one end; this may be a read error. The DNA for the CDR3 is TGTGCCAGTAGCCGGGGGGATCAGCCCCAGCGTTTT. Protein: CASSRGDQPQRF. The chain has TRBV19 and TRBJ1-5; maybe TRBD1 (5 bases). Germline-derived CDR1 and CDR2 are LNHDA and SQIVND (reference sequence). This CDR3 is 12 amino acids long.

This clonotype appeared many times. The genes are TRBV20-1 and TRBJ1-5; 7 nucleotides match TRBD1. CDR3 size: 13 residues. Germline V gives CDR1 DFQATT, CDR2 SNEGSKA (reference sequence). The V gene end was trimmed by 4 bases and the J gene end by 2 bases; junction bases not matched to a gene: 2. The CDR3 DNA reads as TGCAGTGCTAACGACAGGGGCAATCAGCCCCAGCATTTT. Encoded protein: CSANDRGNQPQHF.

This clonotype was seen repeatedly, ten times or more. This sequence joins TRBV5-1 and TRBJ2-7; TRBD1 matches 8 bases. Germline CDR1 reads SGHRS; CDR2 reads YFSETQ. V shed 4 bases and J 2 bases; nucleotides not matched to a gene: 8. This CDR3 contains 15 residues. In DNA, the CDR3 is TGCGCCAGCAGCCCCAACTCAGGGGGCGCCTACGAGCAGTACTTC. Amino acid sequence: CASSPNSGGAYEQYF.

This clonotype was recorded at least ten times. The rearrangement links TRBV7-9 to TRBJ2-2; no firm D call. The CDR3 contains 14 residues. V shed 5 bases and J shed 0 bases, with 7 bases lying between them. CDR1 SEHNR and CDR2 FQNEAQ come from the germline V gene (reference sequence). The CDR3, as DNA: TGTGCCAGCAGCCAGGATTCGAACACCGGGGAGCTGTTTTTT. It encodes CASSQDSNTGELFF.

This clonotype was recorded at least ten times. V gene TRBV29-1 combines with J gene TRBJ1-1; 7 bases align to TRBD1. In germline, CDR1 is SQVTM, CDR2 ANQGSEA. This CDR3 is built from 16 residues. This CDR3 is CIVPPLTGNMNTEAFF. The DNA for the CDR3 is TGCATCGTACCCCCCCTGACAGGGAACATGAACACTGAAGCTTTCTTT.

In this sample, this clonotype turned up many times. The genes are TRBV19 and TRBJ1-2; TRBD1 is a possible D gene (5 bases). Deletions cut 6 bases from V and 3 bases from J, with 8 bases between. Germline values: CDR1 LNHDA, CDR2 SQIVND (reference sequence). The CDR3 spans 12 residues. The CDR3: CASSGGDYGYTF. In DNA, the CDR3 is TGTGCCAGTAGCGGGGGGGACTATGGCTACACCTTC.

This clonotype was counted a few times. A much larger clone lies one base from this, so it may be a read error. The chain combines TRBV6-1 with TRBJ1-1; unclear D gene. CDR3 length equals 14 residues. The V gene lost 1 base and the J gene lost 7 bases, with 13 bases spanning the gap. Germline loops: CDR1 MNHNS, CDR2 SASEGT. CDR3 residues: CASSEGTLGFEAFF. The CDR3 DNA follows: TGTGCCAGCAGTGAAGGGACCTTAGGGTTTGAAGCTTTCTTT.

Comment on this clonotype: A junction end diverges from the germline sequence, so it may reflect a read error. The chain employs TRBV12-3 or TRBV12-4 and TRBJ2-1; the D is unclear. The CDR3 sequence is 13 residues long. The CDR3 nucleotides read TGTGCCAGCAGTATAGACCAGCAAGATGATCAGTTCTTC. Translating it yields CASSIDQQDDQFF.

This clonotype was observed at least ten times. The chain has TRBV7-2 and TRBJ2-5; 10 bases are shared with TRBD1. Losses at the gene ends were 4 bases for V and 5 bases for J; bases not matched to a gene: 1. The CDR3 has 13 residues. Germline CDR1 reads SGHTA; CDR2 reads FQGNSA. The CDR3 loop is CASSSDRGETQYF. The CDR3 DNA reads as TGTGCCAGCAGCTCGGACAGGGGGGAGACCCAGTACTTC. The entire variable domain, with the rest obtained from reference TRBV7-2 and TRBJ2-5, is as follows: GAGVSQSPSNKVTEKGKDVELRCDPISGHTALYWYRQSLGQGLEFLIYFQGNSAPDKSGLPSDRFSAERTGGSVSTLTIQRTQQEDSAVYLCASSSDRGETQYFGPGTRLLVL.

This clonotype was counted many times. The rearrangement links TRBV19 to TRBJ2-7; tentatively, D is TRBD1 (5 bases). The CDR3 is 14 amino acids. Germline values: CDR1 LNHDA, CDR2 SQIVND (reference sequence). The V gene lost 6 bases and the J gene lost 7 bases, with 19 bases spanning the gap. The CDR3 loop is CASSYRGSGAEQYF. CDR3 nucleotides: TGTGCCAGTAGCTATAGGGGTTCGGGCGCGGAGCAGTACTTC. The complete variable domain, with remaining parts taken from reference TRBV19 and TRBJ2-7, reads DGGITQSPKYLFRKEGQNVTLSCEQNLNHDAMYWYRQDPGQGLRLIYYSQIVNDFQKGDIAEGYSVSREKKESFPLTVTSAQKNPTAFYLCASSYRGSGAEQYFGPGTRLTVT.

This clonotype was found a few times. The chain uses TRBV3-1 and TRBJ1-3; no reliable D call. CDR1 is LGHDT, CDR2 YNNKEL, per germline (reference sequence). The CDR3 is 12 amino acids. V lost 4 bases and J lost 4, with 5 bases in between. This chain's CDR3 is CASSRTGNTIYF. CDR3 sequence (DNA): TGTGCCAGCAGCCGGACGGGAAACACCATATATTTT.

This clonotype turned up a few times. The chain employs TRBV12-3 or TRBV12-4 and TRBJ1-3; D gene unclear. Between the trimmed V and J ends, which lost 3 bases and 9 bases, there was a span of 6 bases. The CDR3 consists of 11 residues. The CDR3 sequence is CASSFGITIYF. The CDR3 DNA follows: TGTGCCAGCAGTTTCGGGATCACCATATATTTT.

This clonotype came up many times. The CDR3 bases are TGTGCCAGCAGTTACGACAGGGGACGCGAGGAAAAACTGTTTTTT. Its translation is CASSYDRGREEKLFF. V is TRBV6-5 and J is TRBJ1-4; the match to TRBD1 covers 8 bases. This CDR3 spans 15 amino acids. The germline CDR1 and CDR2 sequences are MNHEY and SVGAGI. Losses at the gene ends were 2 bases for V and 8 bases for J; bases not matched to a gene: 7.

This clonotype has a handful of counts. This chain connects TRBV7-9 to TRBJ1-5; D gene unclear. Germline V gives CDR1 SEHNR, CDR2 FQNEAQ (reference sequence). There are 13 residues in the CDR3. Trimming took 3 bases from V and 1 from J, leaving 4 bases between them. This chain's CDR3 is CASSFSSNQPQHF. CDR3 DNA: TGTGCCAGCAGCTTCAGCAGCAATCAGCCCCAGCATTTT.

This clonotype was seen at least ten times. The chain has TRBV2 and TRBJ2-6, with 9 nucleotides matching TRBD1. The CDR3 has 17 amino acids. From germline, CDR1 is SNHLY and CDR2 FYNNEI. V was clipped by 10 bases and J by 0 bases; unmatched bases: 10. CDR3 bases: TGTGCCAATCAAAGGGACAGGGCCACCTCTGGGGCCAACGTCCTGACTTTC. Amino acid sequence: CANQRDRATSGANVLTF.

V is TRBV20-1 and J is TRBJ1-3, with D tentatively TRBD1 (5 bases). Trimming shortened V by 2 bases and J by 3 bases, and 23 bases separated the two germline ends. Germline CDR1 reads DFQATT; CDR2 reads SNEGSKA (reference sequence). The CDR3 runs to 18 residues. Here the CDR3 reads CSARNQSPLRGYGNTIYF. The CDR3 nucleotides read TGCAGTGCTAGAAACCAGTCTCCTCTCCGGGGGTATGGAAACACCATATATTTT.

This clonotype was seen ten or more times. Here the CDR3 DNA reads TGTGCCAGCAGTGGGGGGAGGATGAACACTGAAGCTTTCTTT. Translating gives CASSGGRMNTEAFF. The J gene is TRBJ1-1, the V gene TRBV25-1; weak D call: TRBD1 (5 bases). This CDR3 is built from 14 residues. Germline loops: CDR1 MGHDK, CDR2 SYGVNS. V dropped 4 bases and J dropped 0 bases, with 9 bases sitting between them.

This clonotype was detected many times. The DNA for the CDR3 is TGCGCCAGCGCCGGCCAGGTCGATACCTACGAGCAGTACTTC. Protein sequence: CASAGQVDTYEQYF. This rearrangement joins TRBV5-1 to TRBJ2-7; no clear D. This CDR3 spans 14 amino acids. The ends were cut back, 7 bases at V and 2 bases at J, with 16 bases in the middle. Germline V gene data show CDR1 as SGHRS and CDR2 as YFSETQ.

This clonotype came up many times. V gene TRBV5-1 combines with J gene TRBJ2-1, with 10 bases matching TRBD2. V lost 1 base and J lost 7; bases outside the gene matches: 8. The length of the CDR3 is 16 residues. From germline, CDR1 is SGHRS and CDR2 YFSETQ. CDR3 coding DNA: TGCGCCAGCAGCTTGACTAGCGGGGCCTTCAGAAATGAGCAGTTCTTC. Protein sequence: CASSLTSGAFRNEQFF. The whole variable domain, filled in from reference TRBV5-1 and TRBJ2-1, reads KAGVTQTPRYLIKTRGQQVTLSCSPISGHRSVSWYQQTPGQGLQFLFEYFSETQRNKGNFPGRFSGRQFSNSRSEMNVSTLELGDSALYLCASSLTSGAFRNEQFFGPGTRLTVL.

This clonotype occurred many times. Written as DNA, the CDR3 is TGTGCCAGCAGCTTTCGGGGGAGAAGGGATGAGCAGTTCTTC. Translated, it gives CASSFRGRRDEQFF. The rearrangement uses TRBV7-9 and TRBJ2-1; tentatively, D is TRBD2 (6 bases). Germline values: CDR1 SEHNR, CDR2 FQNEAQ (reference sequence). This CDR3 is built from 14 residues. The V end lost 3 bases, the J end lost 8 bases, and 14 bases lay between the germline ends.

In this sample, this clonotype turned up many times. The rearrangement uses TRBV5-1 and TRBJ2-7, with TRBD2 matching over 7 bases. The CDR3 has 15 amino acids. From germline, CDR1 is SGHRS and CDR2 YFSETQ. Trimming removed 4 bases from V and 7 bases from J; junction bases left unmatched: 14. The chain's CDR3 is CASSLSSGPGYEQYF. DNA of the CDR3: TGCGCCAGCAGCCTCTCTAGCGGTCCCGGTTATGAGCAGTACTTC.

V usage is TRBV2 and J usage is TRBJ2-2; tentatively, D is TRBD2 (5 bases). CDR1 is SNHLY and CDR2 is FYNNEI in the germline V gene. Trimming took 9 bases from V and 1 from J, leaving 15 bases between them. CDR3 length: 15 amino acids. In DNA form, the CDR3 reads TGTGCCAGGGGGAGTACCGACCGGAACACCGGGGAGCTGTTTTTT. This encodes CARGSTDRNTGELFF.

Ten or more counts support this clonotype. The rearrangement joins TRBV5-1 to TRBJ1-2; TRBD1 might be the D (5 bases). V lost 4 bases and J 0 bases, leaving 10 bases between the germline ends. Germline CDR1 SGHRS, CDR2 YFSETQ. There are 14 residues in the CDR3. Here the CDR3 reads CASSQQETNYGYTF. The DNA for the CDR3 is TGCGCCAGCAGCCAACAGGAGACTAACTATGGCTACACCTTC.